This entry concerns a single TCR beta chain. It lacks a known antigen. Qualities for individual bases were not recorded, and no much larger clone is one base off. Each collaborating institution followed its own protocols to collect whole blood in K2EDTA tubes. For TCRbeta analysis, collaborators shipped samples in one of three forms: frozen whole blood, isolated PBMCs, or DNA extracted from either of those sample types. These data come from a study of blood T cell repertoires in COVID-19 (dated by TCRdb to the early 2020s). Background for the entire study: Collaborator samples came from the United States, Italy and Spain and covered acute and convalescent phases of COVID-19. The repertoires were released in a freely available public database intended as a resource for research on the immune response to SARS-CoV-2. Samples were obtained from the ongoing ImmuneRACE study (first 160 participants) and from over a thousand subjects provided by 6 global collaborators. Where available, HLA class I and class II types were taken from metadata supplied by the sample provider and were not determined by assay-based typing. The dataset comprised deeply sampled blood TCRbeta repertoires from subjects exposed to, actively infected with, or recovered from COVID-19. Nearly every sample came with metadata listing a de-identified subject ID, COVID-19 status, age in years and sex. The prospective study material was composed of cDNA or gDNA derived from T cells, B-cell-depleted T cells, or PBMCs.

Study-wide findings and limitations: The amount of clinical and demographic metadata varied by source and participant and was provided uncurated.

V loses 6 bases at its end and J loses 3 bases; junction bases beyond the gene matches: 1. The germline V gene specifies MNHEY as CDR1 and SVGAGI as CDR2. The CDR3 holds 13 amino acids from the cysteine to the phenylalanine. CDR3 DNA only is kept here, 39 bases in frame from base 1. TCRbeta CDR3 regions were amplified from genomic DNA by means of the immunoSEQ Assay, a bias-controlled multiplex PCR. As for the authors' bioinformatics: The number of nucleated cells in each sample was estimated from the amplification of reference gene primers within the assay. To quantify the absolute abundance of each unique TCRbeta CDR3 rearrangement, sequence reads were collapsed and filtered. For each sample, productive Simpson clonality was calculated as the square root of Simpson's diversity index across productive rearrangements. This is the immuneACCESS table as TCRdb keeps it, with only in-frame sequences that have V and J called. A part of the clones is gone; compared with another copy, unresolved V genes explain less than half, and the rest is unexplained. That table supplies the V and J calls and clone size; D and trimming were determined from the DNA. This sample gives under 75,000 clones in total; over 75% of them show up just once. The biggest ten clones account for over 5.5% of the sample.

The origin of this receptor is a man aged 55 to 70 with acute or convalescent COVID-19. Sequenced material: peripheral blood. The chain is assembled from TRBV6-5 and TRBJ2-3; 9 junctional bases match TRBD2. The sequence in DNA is TGTGCCAGCAGGGCGGGGGGGACAGATACGCAGTATTTT. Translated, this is CASRAGGTDTQYF.